This TCR beta chain comes out of a study of molecular identifiers for immune sequencing clone quantification. About this clonotype itself: Its antigen is as yet unknown.

V trimming: 7 bases; J trimming: 3 bases; junction bases outside the gene matches: 9. Germline-derived CDR1 and CDR2 are SNHLY and FYNNEI. This CDR3 region has 15 residues. Naive CD8 libraries were made from roughly 18,000 to 920,000 sorted cells, and they used 10%, 30% or 50% RNA. Naive CD8 T cells were FACS-sorted by CD8+CD4-CCR7+CD45RA+ markers. TCRdb reprocessed the PCR reads via MiXCR and lists one record per CDR3 protein. This sample yields fewer than 350,000 distinct CDR3 sequences, of which 20% to 25% are seen a single time; approximately 0.83% belongs to the top ten. The study, taken as a whole, reports: Clones of above 20 RNA copies carried over 99% of effector molecules; in naive cells they carried under 1%.

The sequence came from a human donor in good health. Some libraries in this study had Jurkat cell RNA spiked in. The chain carries TRBV2 and TRBJ1-2, with TRBD1 matching 9 bases. Source material: naive CD8+ T cells from blood, with Jurkat cell RNA spiked in. The subset here: FACS-sorted CD8+CD4-CCR7+CD45RA+ naive T cells. The CDR3 is CASIEPGQGHYGYTF. The CDR3, as DNA: TGTGCCAGCATCGAGCCGGGACAGGGCCACTATGGCTACACCTTC.